The 17 T cell receptor beta chains below were found in one sample sequenced in a study of control samples from healthy donors and cancer patients. Clones were read by immunoSEQ multiplex PCR, and TCRdb kept only the in-frame ones, dropping some. The table has roughly 80,000 clones, about 92% seen once. Sequencing input: blood. Receptors originate from a woman between 55 and 75 years old in good health.

The J gene is TRBJ1-2, the V gene TRBV7-9; D is unclear. Trimming cost V 1 base and J 7 bases, with 16 bases left between them. The CDR3 extends over 15 amino acids. Germline CDR1 reads SEHNR; CDR2 reads FQNEAQ (reference sequence). The chain's CDR3 is CASSLETVLKPGYTF. CDR3 bases: TGTGCCAGCAGCTTAGAAACGGTACTCAAGCCTGGCTACACCTTC.

The chain links TRBV2 to TRBJ2-7; D possibly matches TRBD1 or TRBD2 (5 bases each). Trimming stripped 4 bases from V and 1 base from J, with 8 bases between. The CDR3 is made up of 13 amino acids. CDR1 is SNHLY, CDR2 FYNNEI, per germline. CDR3 residues: CASSGDQSYEQYF. The CDR3 nucleotides are TGTGCCAGCAGTGGGGACCAATCCTACGAGCAGTACTTC.

CDR3 in DNA: TGTGCCAGCAGTTTATCTCTGACAGGGTACGGCAATCAGCCCCAGCATTTT. Its protein product is CASSLSLTGYGNQPQHF. The V gene is TRBV27, the J gene TRBJ1-5; 7 nucleotides agree with TRBD1. Trimming cost V 0 bases and J 2 bases; bases outside gene matches: 7. The CDR3 is made up of 17 amino acids. Germline V gene sequence: CDR1 MNHEY, CDR2 SMNVEV (reference sequence).

The chain combines TRBV11-2 with TRBJ2-3, with 7 positions matching TRBD2. The CDR3 is 18 residues long. V lost 4 bases, J lost 4 bases, and 17 bases stayed unmatched. CDR1 is SGHAT, CDR2 FQNNGV, per germline. The CDR3 protein is CASSYTRRAGASADTQYF. CDR3 DNA sequence: TGTGCCAGCAGCTATACCCGTCGCGCGGGAGCAAGCGCAGATACGCAGTATTTT.

The chain recombines TRBV5-4 with TRBJ1-1; 8 bases match TRBD1. The CDR3 extends over 14 amino acids. V lost 1 base and J lost 1; bases outside the gene matches: 0. Germline CDR1 reads SGHNT; CDR2 reads YYREEE (reference sequence). The CDR3 is CASSLQGANTEAFF. CDR3 sequence (DNA): TGTGCCAGCAGCTTGCAGGGGGCGAACACTGAAGCTTTCTTT.

This chain joins TRBV29-1 and TRBJ1-1; 8 bases agree with TRBD1. This CDR3 has 14 residues. The junction had 11 bases not matched to a gene; V was cut back by 6 bases and J by 5 bases. From germline, CDR1 is SQVTM and CDR2 ANQGSEA. In nucleotides, the CDR3 is TGCAGCGTGCTAACTCAGGGGGCTGTTACTGAAGCTTTCTTT. Translation: CSVLTQGAVTEAFF.

The CDR3 DNA sequence: TGTGCCAGCAGCTTGGATGCTAGCGGGAGGGGGGGAGATACGCAGTATTTT. Translated: CASSLDASGRGGDTQYF. This chain links TRBV5-4 with TRBJ2-3; 12 bases match TRBD2. V shed 0 bases, J shed 5 bases, and the junction held 7 bases outside the gene matches. Germline V gene sequence: CDR1 SGHNT, CDR2 YYREEE (reference sequence). The CDR3 extends over 17 amino acids.

The chain uses TRBV5-5 and TRBJ2-1; the D gene is possibly TRBD2 (5 bases). This CDR3 comprises 15 residues. From germline, CDR1 is SGHKS and CDR2 YYEKEE (reference sequence). Deletions cut 4 bases from V and 8 bases from J, with 19 bases between. CDR3: CASSARTEGHHEQFF. Here the CDR3 DNA reads TGTGCCAGCAGCGCTCGGACTGAAGGGCACCATGAGCAGTTCTTC.

The chain uses TRBV29-1 and TRBJ2-1, with D tentatively TRBD2 (5 bases). V dropped 5 bases and J dropped 1 base, with 18 bases sitting between them. This CDR3 has 16 residues. CDR1 is SQVTM and CDR2 is ANQGSEA in the germline V gene. The CDR3 DNA sequence: TGCAGCGTTACGCCCAACGGGAAGAATTCCTACAATGAGCAGTTCTTC. Protein product: CSVTPNGKNSYNEQFF.

V is TRBV28 and J is TRBJ1-5; TRBD1 matches 8 bases. There are 15 residues in the CDR3. Germline loops: CDR1 MDHEN, CDR2 SYDVKM. Germline trimming cut 4 bases from V and 2 bases from J; bases unmatched to any gene: 4. CDR3 loop: CASSSGQGGNQPQHF. The CDR3 DNA reads TGTGCCAGCAGTTCTGGACAGGGTGGCAATCAGCCCCAGCATTTT.

This clone was recorded only once. V usage is TRBV24-1 and J usage is TRBJ2-5; D is uncertain. The germline gives CDR1 KGHDR, CDR2 SFDVKD. The CDR3 runs to 14 residues. Deletions cut 5 bases from V and 4 bases from J, with 13 bases between. Here the CDR3 reads CATSAGIRRETQYF. The CDR3 nucleotides are TGTGCCACCAGTGCTGGGATCCGCCGAGAGACCCAGTACTTC.

This clone was recorded only once. The V call is TRBV12-3 or TRBV12-4, the J call TRBJ1-1, with 7 positions matching TRBD1. This CDR3 has 13 residues. Trimming cost V 5 bases and J 11 bases; bases outside gene matches: 11. CDR3 protein: CASSLTPTGQAFF. The CDR3, as DNA: TGTGCCAGCAGTCTGACACCGACAGGGCAGGCTTTCTTT.

The rearrangement uses TRBV9 and TRBJ1-4; D might be TRBD1 (6 bases). CDR1 SGDLS and CDR2 YYNGEE come from the germline V gene. V was shortened by 2 bases and J by 4 bases, with 15 bases between the two germline ends. The CDR3 is made up of 16 amino acids. The CDR3 sequence is CASSVGRGAFNEKLFF. The CDR3 coding sequence is TGTGCCAGCAGCGTTGGGCGGGGGGCGTTTAATGAAAAACTGTTTTTT.

CDR3 coding DNA: TGTGCCAGCAGCAAACGGGGGGAGCTGTTTTTT. Translated: CASSKRGELFF. The chain couples TRBV21-1 to TRBJ2-2; the DNA was not compared with TRBD2, the D call given in the table. TRBV21-1 is given as a pseudogene. CDR3 length equals 11 residues.

V usage is TRBV10-2 and J usage is TRBJ2-1; D unclear. With 2 bases removed from V and 3 bases from J, the gap between germline ends came to 8 bases. Germline lookup yields CDR1 WSHSY and CDR2 SAAADI. This CDR3 is built from 14 residues. DNA for the CDR3: TGCGCCAGCAGTGAGCCAGCTTTCTACAATGAGCAGTTCTTC. This sequence encodes CASSEPAFYNEQFF.

This clone was picked up one time. This sequence joins TRBV2 and TRBJ2-1, with 8 positions matching TRBD1. The CDR3 is 14 residues long. V dropped 8 bases and J dropped 2; count of bases not matched to a gene: 5. CDR1 and CDR2 from the germline V gene are SNHLY and FYNNEI. Here the CDR3 DNA reads TGTGCCAGCGCCTGGGACAGGACCTACAATGAGCAGTTCTTC. Protein sequence: CASAWDRTYNEQFF.

V is TRBV28 and J is TRBJ1-2; TRBD1 might be the D (5 bases). CDR3 length: 12 amino acids. Germline assignment: CDR1 MDHEN and CDR2 SYDVKM. Trimming pared 5 bases from V and 5 bases from J, leaving 9 bases between. CDR3 protein: CASSTGTYGYTF. The CDR3 bases are TGTGCCAGCAGTACCGGGACTTATGGCTACACCTTC.